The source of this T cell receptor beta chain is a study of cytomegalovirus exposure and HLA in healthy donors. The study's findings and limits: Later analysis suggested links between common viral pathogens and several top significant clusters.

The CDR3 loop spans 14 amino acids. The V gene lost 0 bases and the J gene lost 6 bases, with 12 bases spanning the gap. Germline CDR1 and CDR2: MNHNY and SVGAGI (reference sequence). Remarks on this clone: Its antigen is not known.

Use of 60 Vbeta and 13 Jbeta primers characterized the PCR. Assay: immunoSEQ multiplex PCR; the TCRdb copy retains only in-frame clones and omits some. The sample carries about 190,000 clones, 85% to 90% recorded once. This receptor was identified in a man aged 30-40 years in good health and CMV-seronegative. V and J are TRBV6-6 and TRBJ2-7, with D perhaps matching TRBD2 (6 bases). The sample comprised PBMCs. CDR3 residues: CASSYSEEGTEQYF. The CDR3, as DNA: TGTGCCAGCAGTTACTCGGAGGAGGGTACCGAGCAGTACTTC.